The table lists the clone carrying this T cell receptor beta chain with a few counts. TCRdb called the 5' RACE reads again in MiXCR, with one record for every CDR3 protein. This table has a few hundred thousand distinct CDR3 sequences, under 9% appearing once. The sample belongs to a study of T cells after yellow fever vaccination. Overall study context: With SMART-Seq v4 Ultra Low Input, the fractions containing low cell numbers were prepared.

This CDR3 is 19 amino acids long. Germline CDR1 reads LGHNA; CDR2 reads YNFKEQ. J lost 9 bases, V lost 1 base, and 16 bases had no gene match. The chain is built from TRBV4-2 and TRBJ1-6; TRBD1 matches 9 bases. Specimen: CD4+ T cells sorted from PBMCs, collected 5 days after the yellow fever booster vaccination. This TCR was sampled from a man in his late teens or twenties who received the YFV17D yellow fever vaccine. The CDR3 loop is CASSQGVATGGVFGSPLHF. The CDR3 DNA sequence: TGTGCCAGCAGCCAAGGAGTTGCCACAGGGGGCGTTTTTGGTTCACCCCTCCACTTT.